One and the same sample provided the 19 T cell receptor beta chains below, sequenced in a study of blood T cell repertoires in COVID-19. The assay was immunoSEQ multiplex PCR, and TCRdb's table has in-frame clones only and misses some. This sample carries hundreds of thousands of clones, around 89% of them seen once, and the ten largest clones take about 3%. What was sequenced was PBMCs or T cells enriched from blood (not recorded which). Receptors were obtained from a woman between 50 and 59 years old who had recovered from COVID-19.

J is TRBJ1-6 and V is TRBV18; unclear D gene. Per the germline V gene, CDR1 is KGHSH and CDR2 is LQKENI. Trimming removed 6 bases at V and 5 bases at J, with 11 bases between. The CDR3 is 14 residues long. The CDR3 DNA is TGTGCCAGCTCGCTCGCTTCGGATAATTCACCCCTCCACTTT. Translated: CASSLASDNSPLHF.

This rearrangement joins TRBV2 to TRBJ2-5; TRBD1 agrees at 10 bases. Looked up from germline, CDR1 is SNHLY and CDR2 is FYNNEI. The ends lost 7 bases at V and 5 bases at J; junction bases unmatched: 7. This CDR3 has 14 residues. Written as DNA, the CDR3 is TGTGCCAGCAAGAGGGACAGGGGACGGGAGACCCAGTACTTC. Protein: CASKRDRGRETQYF. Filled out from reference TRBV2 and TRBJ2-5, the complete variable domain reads EPEVTQTPSHQVTQMGQEVILRCVPISNHLYFYWYRQILGQKVEFLVSFYNNEISEKSEIFDDQFSVERPDGSNFTLKIRSTKLEDSAMYFCASKRDRGRETQYFGPGTRLLVL.

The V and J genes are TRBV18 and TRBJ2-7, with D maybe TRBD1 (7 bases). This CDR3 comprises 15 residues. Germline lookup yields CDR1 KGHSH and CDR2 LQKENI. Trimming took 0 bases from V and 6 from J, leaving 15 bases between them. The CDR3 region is CASSPPQGRGAEQYF. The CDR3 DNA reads TGTGCCAGCTCACCACCGCAGGGCAGGGGGGCCGAGCAGTACTTC.

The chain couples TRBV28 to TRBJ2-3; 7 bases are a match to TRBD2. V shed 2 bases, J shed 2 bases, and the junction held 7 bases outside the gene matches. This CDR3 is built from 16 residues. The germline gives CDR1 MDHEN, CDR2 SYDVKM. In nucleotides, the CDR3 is TGTGCCAGCAGTTTAGGGGGAGGGCCTCCCACAGATACGCAGTATTTT. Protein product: CASSLGGGPPTDTQYF.

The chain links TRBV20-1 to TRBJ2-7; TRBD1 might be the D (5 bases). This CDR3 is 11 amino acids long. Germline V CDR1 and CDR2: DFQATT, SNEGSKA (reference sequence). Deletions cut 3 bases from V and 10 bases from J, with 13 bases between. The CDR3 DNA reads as TGCAGTGCTAGTCTCGCCAGGGATCAGTACTTC. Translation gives CSASLARDQYF.

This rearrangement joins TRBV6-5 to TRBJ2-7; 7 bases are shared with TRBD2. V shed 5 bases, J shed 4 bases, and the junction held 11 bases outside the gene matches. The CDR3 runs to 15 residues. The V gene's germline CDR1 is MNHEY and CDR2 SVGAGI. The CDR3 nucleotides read TGTGCCAGCAGTCGGGCGGGAGTCTACCGATACGAGCAGTACTTC. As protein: CASSRAGVYRYEQYF.

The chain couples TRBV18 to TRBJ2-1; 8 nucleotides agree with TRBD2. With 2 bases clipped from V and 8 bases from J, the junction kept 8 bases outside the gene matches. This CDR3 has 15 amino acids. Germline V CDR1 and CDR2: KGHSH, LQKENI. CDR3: CASSPSSGRSHEQFF. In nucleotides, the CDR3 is TGTGCCAGCTCACCATCAAGCGGGAGATCCCATGAGCAGTTCTTC.

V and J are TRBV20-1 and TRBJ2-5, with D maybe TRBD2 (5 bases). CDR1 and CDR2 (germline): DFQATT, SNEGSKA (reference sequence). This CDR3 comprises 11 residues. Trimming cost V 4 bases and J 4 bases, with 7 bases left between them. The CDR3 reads CSANAGETQYF. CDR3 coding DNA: TGCAGTGCTAATGCGGGAGAGACCCAGTACTTC.

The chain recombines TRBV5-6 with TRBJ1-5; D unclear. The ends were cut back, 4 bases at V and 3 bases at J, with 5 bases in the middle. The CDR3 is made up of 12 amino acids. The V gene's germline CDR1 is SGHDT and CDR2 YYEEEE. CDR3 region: CASSLFNQPQHF. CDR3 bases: TGTGCCAGCAGCCTATTCAATCAGCCCCAGCATTTT.

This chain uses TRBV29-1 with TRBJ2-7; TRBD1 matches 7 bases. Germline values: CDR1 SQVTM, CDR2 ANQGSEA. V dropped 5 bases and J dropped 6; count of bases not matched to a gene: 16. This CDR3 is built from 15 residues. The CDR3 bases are TGCAGCGTTTCCCCCGGGCAGGCTCACAGGGGCGAGCAGTACTTC. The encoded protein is CSVSPGQAHRGEQYF.

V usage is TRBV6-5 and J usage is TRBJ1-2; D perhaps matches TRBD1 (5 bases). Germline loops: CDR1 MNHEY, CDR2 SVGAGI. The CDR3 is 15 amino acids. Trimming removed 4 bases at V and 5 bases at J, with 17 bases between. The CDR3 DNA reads TGTGCCAGCAGTTCGGGGGACCTGGGGCCGTATGGCTACACCTTC. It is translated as CASSSGDLGPYGYTF.

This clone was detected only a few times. The CDR3 sequence is CASSPRGRSNTGELFF. The CDR3 nucleotides are TGTGCCAGCAGCCCACGTGGCAGGTCGAACACCGGGGAGCTGTTTTTT. The chain links TRBV14 to TRBJ2-2; no definite D call. The CDR3 extends over 16 amino acids. Germline-derived CDR1 and CDR2 are SGHDN and FVKESK. V lost 4 bases and J 0 bases, leaving 12 bases between the germline ends.

The CDR3 DNA sequence: TGTGCCAGCAGCCCCCTGGACACTCATCTCGTCGGCTACACCTTC. Translation gives CASSPLDTHLVGYTF. J is TRBJ1-2 and V is TRBV11-2, with TRBD1 as a possible D gene (5 bases). Trimming pared 5 bases from V and 8 bases from J, leaving 21 bases between. The CDR3 has 15 residues. Germline assignment: CDR1 SGHAT and CDR2 FQNNGV. The entire variable domain, with the rest obtained from reference TRBV11-2 and TRBJ1-2, is as follows: EAGVAQSPRYKIIEKRQSVAFWCNPISGHATLYWYQQILGQGPKLLIQFQNNGVVDDSQLPKDRFSAERLKGVDSTLKIQPAKLEDSAVYLCASSPLDTHLVGYTFGSGTRLTVV.

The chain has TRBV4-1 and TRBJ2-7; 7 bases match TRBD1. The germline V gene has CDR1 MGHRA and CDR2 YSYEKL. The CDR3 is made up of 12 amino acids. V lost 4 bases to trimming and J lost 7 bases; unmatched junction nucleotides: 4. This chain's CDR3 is CASSRGQSEQYF. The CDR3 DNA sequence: TGCGCCAGCAGCCGGGGACAGTCTGAGCAGTACTTC.

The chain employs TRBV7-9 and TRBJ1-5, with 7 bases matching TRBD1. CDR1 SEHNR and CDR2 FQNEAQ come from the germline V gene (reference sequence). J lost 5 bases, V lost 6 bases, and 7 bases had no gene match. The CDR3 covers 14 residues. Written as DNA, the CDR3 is TGTGCCAGCAGTTCCTGGGACAGCGATCAGCCCCAGCATTTT. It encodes CASSSWDSDQPQHF.

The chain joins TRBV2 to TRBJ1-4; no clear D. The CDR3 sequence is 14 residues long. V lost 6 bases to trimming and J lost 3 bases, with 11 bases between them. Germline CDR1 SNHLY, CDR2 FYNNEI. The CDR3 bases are TGTGCCAGCAGCTCACCAGGTGCTAATGAAAAACTGTTTTTT. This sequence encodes CASSSPGANEKLFF.

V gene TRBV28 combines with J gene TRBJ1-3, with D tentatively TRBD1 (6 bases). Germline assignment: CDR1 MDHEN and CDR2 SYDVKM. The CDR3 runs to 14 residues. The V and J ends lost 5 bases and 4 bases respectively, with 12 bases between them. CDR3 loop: CASSPTGNGNTIYF. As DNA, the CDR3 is TGTGCCAGCAGTCCAACAGGGAACGGAAACACCATATATTTT.

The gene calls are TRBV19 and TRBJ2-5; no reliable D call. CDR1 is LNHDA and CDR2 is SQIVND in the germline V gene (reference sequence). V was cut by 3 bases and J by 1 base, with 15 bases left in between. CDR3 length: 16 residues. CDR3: CASSIFLEPRQETQYF. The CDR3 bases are TGTGCCAGTAGTATTTTTCTGGAGCCCCGCCAAGAGACCCAGTACTTC.

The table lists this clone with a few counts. The CDR3 protein is CASSAGTEITGELFF. DNA for the CDR3: TGTGCCAGCAGCGCAGGGACAGAAATTACCGGGGAGCTGTTTTTT. The V and J genes are TRBV9 and TRBJ2-2; 7 positions match TRBD1. This CDR3 spans 15 amino acids. Germline CDR1 and CDR2: SGDLS and YYNGEE. V was pared by 3 bases and J by 5 bases, with 7 bases of the junction left unmatched.